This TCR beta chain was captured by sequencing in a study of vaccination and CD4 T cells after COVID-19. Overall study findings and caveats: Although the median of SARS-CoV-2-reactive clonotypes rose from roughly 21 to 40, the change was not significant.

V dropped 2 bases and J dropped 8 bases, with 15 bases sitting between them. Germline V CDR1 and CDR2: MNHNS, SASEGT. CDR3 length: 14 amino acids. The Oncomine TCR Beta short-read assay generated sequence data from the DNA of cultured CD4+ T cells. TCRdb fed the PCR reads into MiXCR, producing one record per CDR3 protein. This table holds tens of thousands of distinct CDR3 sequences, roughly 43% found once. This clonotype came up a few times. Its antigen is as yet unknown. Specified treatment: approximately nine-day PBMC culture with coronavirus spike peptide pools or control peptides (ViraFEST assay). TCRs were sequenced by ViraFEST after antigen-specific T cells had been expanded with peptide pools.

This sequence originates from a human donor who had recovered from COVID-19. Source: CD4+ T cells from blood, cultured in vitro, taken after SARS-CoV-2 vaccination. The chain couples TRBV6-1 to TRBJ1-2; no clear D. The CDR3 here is CASSELLGLGGYTF. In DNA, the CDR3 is TGTGCCAGCAGTGAATTGCTGGGTTTGGGAGGCTACACCTTC.